This TCR beta chain was retrieved from a study of T cell responses to AZD1222 COVID-19 vaccine. The study, taken as a whole, reports: Reports indicate that nearly half of spike-specific TCRs are directed at unmutated variant regions. White British ancestry dominated among donors, who included more females, and clonal diversity was possibly underestimated.

For this clone: As yet, its antigen is unknown.

The CDR3 is 17 residues long. After removal of 5 bases from V and 2 bases from J, the junction contained 5 bases not matched to a gene. Germline V gene data show CDR1 as SGHAT and CDR2 as FQNNGV. Method: immunoSEQ multiplex PCR; TCRdb's copy keeps in-frame clones and lacks some. This table holds about 120,000 clones, roughly nine tenths found once. The sequences come from peripheral blood, collected on day 0 of AZD1222 vaccination. This chain links TRBV11-2 with TRBJ2-3, with 15 nucleotides matching TRBD2. The source is an adult in good health. The CDR3 region has the DNA TGTGCCAGCAGCAGCGGACTAGCGGGAGGGCCCACAGATACGCAGTATTTT. The encoded protein is CASSSGLAGGPTDTQYF. The full variable domain, with the rest looked up from reference TRBV11-2 and TRBJ2-3, is EAGVAQSPRYKIIEKRQSVAFWCNPISGHATLYWYQQILGQGPKLLIQFQNNGVVDDSQLPKDRFSAERLKGVDSTLKIQPAKLEDSAVYLCASSSGLAGGPTDTQYFGPGTRLTVL.